Included here is one TCR beta chain sequence, with context. This specimen comes from a study of control samples from healthy donors and cancer patients. CDR3 length equals 14 residues. CDR1 is SQVTM and CDR2 is ANQGSEA in the germline V gene. With 0 bases removed from V and 4 bases from J, the gap between germline ends came to 12 bases. TCRdb's table, derived via immunoSEQ multiplex PCR, lists solely in-frame clones and lacks some. The sample consists of under 200,000 clones, 85% to 95% of them appearing once. This TCR was sampled from a woman in her 40s in good health. The J gene is TRBJ1-2, the V gene TRBV29-1; D uncertain. Sequenced input: blood. CDR3: CSVEDLGLGYGYTF. CDR3 DNA: TGCAGCGTTGAAGATCTCGGGCTAGGCTATGGCTACACCTTC.